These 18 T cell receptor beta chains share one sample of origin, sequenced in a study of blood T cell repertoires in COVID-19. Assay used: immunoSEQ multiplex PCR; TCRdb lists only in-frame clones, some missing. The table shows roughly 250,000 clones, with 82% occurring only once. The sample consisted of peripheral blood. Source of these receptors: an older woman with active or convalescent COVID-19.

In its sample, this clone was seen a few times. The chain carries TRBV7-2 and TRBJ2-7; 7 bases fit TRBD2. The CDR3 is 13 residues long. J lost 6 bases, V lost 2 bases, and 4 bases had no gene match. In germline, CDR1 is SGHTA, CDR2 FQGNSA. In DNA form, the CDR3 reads TGTGCCAGCAGCTTATGGGTAGCGGGCGAGCAGTACTTC. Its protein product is CASSLWVAGEQYF.

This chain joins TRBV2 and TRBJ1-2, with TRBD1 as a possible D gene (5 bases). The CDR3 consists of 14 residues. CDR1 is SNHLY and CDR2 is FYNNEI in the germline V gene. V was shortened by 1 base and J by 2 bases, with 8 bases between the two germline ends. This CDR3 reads CASSEVQENYGYTF. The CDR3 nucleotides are TGTGCCAGCAGTGAAGTACAGGAGAACTATGGCTACACCTTC. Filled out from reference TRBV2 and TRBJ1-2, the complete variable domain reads EPEVTQTPSHQVTQMGQEVILRCVPISNHLYFYWYRQILGQKVEFLVSFYNNEISEKSEIFDDQFSVERPDGSNFTLKIRSTKLEDSAMYFCASSEVQENYGYTFGSGTRLTVV.

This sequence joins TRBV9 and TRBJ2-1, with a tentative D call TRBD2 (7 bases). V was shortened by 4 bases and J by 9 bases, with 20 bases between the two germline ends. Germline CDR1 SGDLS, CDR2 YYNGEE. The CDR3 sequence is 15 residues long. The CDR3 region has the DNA TGTGCCAGCAGCTTAGGGGGGGGAGGCACCAGTGAGCAGTTCTTC. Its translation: CASSLGGGGTSEQFF.

CDR3 sequence reads: CASDFRGNEKLFF. The CDR3 DNA reads TGTGCCAGCGACTTCAGGGGGAATGAAAAACTGTTTTTT. The gene calls are TRBV6-1 and TRBJ1-4, with TRBD1 matching over 7 bases. This CDR3 spans 13 amino acids. The V gene end was trimmed by 8 bases and the J gene end by 5 bases; junction bases not matched to a gene: 5. Germline values: CDR1 MNHNS, CDR2 SASEGT.

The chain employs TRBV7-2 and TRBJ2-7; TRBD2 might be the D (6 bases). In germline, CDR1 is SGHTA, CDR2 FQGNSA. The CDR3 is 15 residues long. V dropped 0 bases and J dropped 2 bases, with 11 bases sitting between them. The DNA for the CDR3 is TGTGCCAGCAGCTTAGCGGGAGGCAGCACCTACGAGCAGTACTTC. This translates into CASSLAGGSTYEQYF.

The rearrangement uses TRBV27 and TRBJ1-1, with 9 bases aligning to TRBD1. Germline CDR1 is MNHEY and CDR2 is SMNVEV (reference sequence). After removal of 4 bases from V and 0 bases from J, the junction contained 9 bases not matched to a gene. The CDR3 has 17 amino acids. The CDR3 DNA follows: TGTGCCAGCAGTTCCTTCCCAGGGACAGGGATGAACACTGAAGCTTTCTTT. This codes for CASSSFPGTGMNTEAFF.

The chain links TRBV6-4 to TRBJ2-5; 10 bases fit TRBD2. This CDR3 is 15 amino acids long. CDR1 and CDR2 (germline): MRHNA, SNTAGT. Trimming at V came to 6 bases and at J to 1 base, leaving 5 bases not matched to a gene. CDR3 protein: CASSPSGGGQETQYF. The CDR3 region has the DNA TGTGCCAGCAGCCCGAGCGGGGGGGGCCAAGAGACCCAGTACTTC.

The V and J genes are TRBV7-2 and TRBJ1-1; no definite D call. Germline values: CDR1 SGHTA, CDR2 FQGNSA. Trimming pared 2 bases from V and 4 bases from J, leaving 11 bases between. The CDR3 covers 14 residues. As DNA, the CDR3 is TGTGCCAGCAGCTTAATGGGGAGTACCACTGAAGCTTTCTTT. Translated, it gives CASSLMGSTTEAFF. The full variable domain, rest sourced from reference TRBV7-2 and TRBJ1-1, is GAGVSQSPSNKVTEKGKDVELRCDPISGHTALYWYRQSLGQGLEFLIYFQGNSAPDKSGLPSDRFSAERTGGSVSTLTIQRTQQEDSAVYLCASSLMGSTTEAFFGQGTRLTVV.

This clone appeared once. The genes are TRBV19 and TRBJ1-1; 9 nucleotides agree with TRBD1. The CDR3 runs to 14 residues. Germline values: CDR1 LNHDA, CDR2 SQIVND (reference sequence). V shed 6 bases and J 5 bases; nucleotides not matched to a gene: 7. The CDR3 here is CASSRDRVWTEAFF. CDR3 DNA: TGTGCCAGTAGCCGGGACAGGGTTTGGACTGAAGCTTTCTTT.

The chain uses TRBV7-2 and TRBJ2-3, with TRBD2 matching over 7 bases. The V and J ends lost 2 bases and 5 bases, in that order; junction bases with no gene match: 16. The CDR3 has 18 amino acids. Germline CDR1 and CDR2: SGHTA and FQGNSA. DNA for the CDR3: TGTGCCAGCAGCTTACGCCCACTGGCGGGGGTTATCGGAGATACGCAGTATTTT. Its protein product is CASSLRPLAGVIGDTQYF. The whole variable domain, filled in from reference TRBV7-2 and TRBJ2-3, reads GAGVSQSPSNKVTEKGKDVELRCDPISGHTALYWYRQSLGQGLEFLIYFQGNSAPDKSGLPSDRFSAERTGGSVSTLTIQRTQQEDSAVYLCASSLRPLAGVIGDTQYFGPGTRLTVL.

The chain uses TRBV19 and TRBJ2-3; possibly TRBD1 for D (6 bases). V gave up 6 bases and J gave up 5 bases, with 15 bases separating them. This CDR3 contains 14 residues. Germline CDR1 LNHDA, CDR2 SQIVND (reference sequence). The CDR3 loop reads CASSLGTLLDTQYF. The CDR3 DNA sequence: TGTGCCAGTAGCCTCGGGACACTGCTAGATACGCAGTATTTT.

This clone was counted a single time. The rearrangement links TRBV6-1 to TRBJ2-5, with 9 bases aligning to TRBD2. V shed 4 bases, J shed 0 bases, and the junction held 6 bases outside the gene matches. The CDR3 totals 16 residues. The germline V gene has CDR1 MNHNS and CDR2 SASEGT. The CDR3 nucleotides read TGTGCCAGCAGTGTTACTCTAGCGGGGTACCAAGAGACCCAGTACTTC. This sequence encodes CASSVTLAGYQETQYF.

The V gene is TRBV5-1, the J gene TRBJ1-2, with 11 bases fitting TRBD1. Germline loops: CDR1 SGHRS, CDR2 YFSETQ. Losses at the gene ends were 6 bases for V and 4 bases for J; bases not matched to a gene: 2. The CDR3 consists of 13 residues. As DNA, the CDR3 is TGCGCCAGCACCGGACAGGGGGCCTATGGCTACACCTTC. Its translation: CASTGQGAYGYTF.

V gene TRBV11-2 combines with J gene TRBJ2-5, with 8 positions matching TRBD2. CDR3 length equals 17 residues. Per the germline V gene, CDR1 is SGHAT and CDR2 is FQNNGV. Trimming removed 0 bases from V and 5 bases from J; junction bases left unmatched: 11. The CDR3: CASSLDLGAGVGETQYF. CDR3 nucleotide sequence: TGTGCCAGCAGCTTAGATCTGGGAGCGGGGGTTGGGGAGACCCAGTACTTC. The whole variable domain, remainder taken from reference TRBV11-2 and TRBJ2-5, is EAGVAQSPRYKIIEKRQSVAFWCNPISGHATLYWYQQILGQGPKLLIQFQNNGVVDDSQLPKDRFSAERLKGVDSTLKIQPAKLEDSAVYLCASSLDLGAGVGETQYFGPGTRLLVL.

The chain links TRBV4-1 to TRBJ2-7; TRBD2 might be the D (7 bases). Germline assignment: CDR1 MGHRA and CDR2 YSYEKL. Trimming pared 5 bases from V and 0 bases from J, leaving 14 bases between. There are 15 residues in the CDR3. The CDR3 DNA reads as TGCGCCAGCAGCAGGGGGGGCCCCAACTCCTACGAGCAGTACTTC. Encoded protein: CASSRGGPNSYEQYF.

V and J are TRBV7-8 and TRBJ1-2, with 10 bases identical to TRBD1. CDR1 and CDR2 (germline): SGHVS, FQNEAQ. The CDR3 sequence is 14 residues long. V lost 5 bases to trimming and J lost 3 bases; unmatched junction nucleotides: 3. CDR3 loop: CASSQGTGDYGYTF. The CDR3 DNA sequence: TGTGCCAGCAGCCAAGGGACAGGGGACTATGGCTACACCTTC.

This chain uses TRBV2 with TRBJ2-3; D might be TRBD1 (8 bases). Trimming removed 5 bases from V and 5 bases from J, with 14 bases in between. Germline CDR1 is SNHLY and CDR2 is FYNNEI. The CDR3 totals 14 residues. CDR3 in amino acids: CASSQDREGDTQYF. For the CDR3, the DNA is TGTGCCAGCAGTCAGGACAGGGAGGGAGATACGCAGTATTTT.

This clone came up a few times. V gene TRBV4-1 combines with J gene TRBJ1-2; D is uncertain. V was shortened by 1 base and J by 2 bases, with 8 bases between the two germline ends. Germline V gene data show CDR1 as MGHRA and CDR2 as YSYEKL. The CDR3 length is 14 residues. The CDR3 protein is CASSQAIGNYGYTF. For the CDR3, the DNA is TGCGCCAGCAGCCAAGCGATCGGGAACTATGGCTACACCTTC.